The present T cell receptor (beta chain) was sequenced within a study of blood T cell repertoires in COVID-19 (dated by TCRdb to the early 2020s). In the study overall: Collaborator samples came from the United States, Italy and Spain and covered acute and convalescent phases of COVID-19. Nearly every sample came with metadata listing a de-identified subject ID, COVID-19 status, age in years and sex. Samples were obtained from the ongoing ImmuneRACE study (first 160 participants) and from 1,200 or so subjects provided by 6 global collaborators. The repertoires were made available in a free public database intended to serve as a resource for research on the immune response to SARS-CoV-2. Subjects who had been exposed to COVID-19, were actively infected with it, or had recovered from it provided the deeply sampled blood TCRbeta repertoires that made up the dataset. The prospective study material was composed of cDNA or gDNA derived from T cells, B-cell-depleted T cells, or PBMCs. HLA class I and class II types, where available, came from metadata supplied by the sample provider rather than from assay-based typing. General conclusions and limits of the study: The quantity of clinical and demographic metadata differed by source and by participant and was supplied without curation.

CDR1 and CDR2 are drawn from the germline V gene: KGHSH, LQKENI. V gives up 3 bases and J gives up 6 bases, and the segment between their germline ends measures 9 bases. The CDR3 goes from the cysteine to the phenylalanine over 12 residues. The DNA shown is the 36-base CDR3, in frame from base 1. Participants in the prospective study were enrolled through a virtual design, were aged roughly 18 to 100 years, and lived in approximately 25 United States geographic areas. Cohort assignment in the prospective study relied on participant-reported clinical history from a screening survey and a study questionnaire. A participant counted as exposed if, within 2 weeks of entering the study, that participant had been in contact with someone who had a PCR-confirmed or clinician-diagnosed COVID-19 case. In the prospective study, mobile phlebotomists collected whole blood, serum and a nasopharyngeal or oropharyngeal swab from each participant. Participants in the prospective study had the option to provide additional blood draws and questionnaires over a roughly 2-month period. Before DNA extraction, prospective study blood samples were shipped either frozen or at room temperature.

Worth noting for this clone: There is no known antigen for this receptor. No much larger clone exists at a distance of one base, and base qualities are not known.

TCRbeta CDR3 regions were amplified from genomic DNA using the immunoSEQ Assay, a bias-controlled multiplex PCR. In the authors' own workflow: Nucleated cell counts per sample were estimated from amplification of reference gene primers within the assay. To quantify the absolute abundance of each unique TCRbeta CDR3 rearrangement, sequence reads were collapsed and filtered. For each sample, productive Simpson clonality was calculated as the square root of Simpson's diversity index across productive rearrangements. Drawn from immuneACCESS, this table holds only the in-frame rearrangements with V and J called that TCRdb kept. Clones are partly lost; checked studies trace under half to an unresolved V gene and leave the rest unexplained. That table gives V, J and clone size, and the DNA gave D and trimming. Present in this sample are a few hundred thousand clones, just over 90% of which were seen just once. More than 0.85% of the sample is in the top ten clones.

The receptor was isolated from a woman between 40 and 50 years old who had been exposed to COVID-19. This chain joins TRBV18 to TRBJ2-7; a tentative D call is TRBD1 (5 bases match). Sequenced sample: PBMCs or T cells enriched from blood (not recorded which). The DNA reads as follows: TGTGCCAGCTCACCTAGGGGCTCCGAGCAGTACTTC. The encoded protein is CASSPRGSEQYF.